The clone carrying this T cell receptor beta chain came up many times. This specimen belongs to a study of low-dose radiotherapy and immunotherapy resistance in tumors. Overall study: Cohort 1 received 0.5 Gy per fraction every 2 weeks, totaling 6.5 Gy. Intravenously given cyclophosphamide 200 mg/m2 followed a two-week schedule that placed each dose one day before radiation and immunotherapy.

With TRAV- and TRBV-specific primers, first-strand cDNA was made, covering the alpha and beta chains. Amplification of TCRs used a constant-region primer and V-primer adapter for around 20 PCR cycles. A single record per CDR3 protein comes from TCRdb applying MiXCR to the reads. The sample lists some 57,000 distinct CDR3 sequences, approximately 26% seen once, with around 6% in the top ten. Looked up from germline, CDR1 is SNHLY and CDR2 is FYNNEI. The CDR3 contains 11 residues. V gave up 6 bases and J gave up 11 bases, with 14 bases separating them. Specified time point: before trial treatment. The donors' treatment consisted of nivolumab, ipilimumab, aspirin, low-dose cyclophosphamide and low-dose radiotherapy.

The chain joins TRBV2 to TRBJ2-7; D is unclear. The clonotype was recovered from a male donor with prostate cancer. The input for sequencing was PBMCs, taken before treatment. Here the CDR3 DNA reads TGTGCCAGCAGGTCGACCCAAGTAAAGTACTTC. Translating gives CASRSTQVKYF.